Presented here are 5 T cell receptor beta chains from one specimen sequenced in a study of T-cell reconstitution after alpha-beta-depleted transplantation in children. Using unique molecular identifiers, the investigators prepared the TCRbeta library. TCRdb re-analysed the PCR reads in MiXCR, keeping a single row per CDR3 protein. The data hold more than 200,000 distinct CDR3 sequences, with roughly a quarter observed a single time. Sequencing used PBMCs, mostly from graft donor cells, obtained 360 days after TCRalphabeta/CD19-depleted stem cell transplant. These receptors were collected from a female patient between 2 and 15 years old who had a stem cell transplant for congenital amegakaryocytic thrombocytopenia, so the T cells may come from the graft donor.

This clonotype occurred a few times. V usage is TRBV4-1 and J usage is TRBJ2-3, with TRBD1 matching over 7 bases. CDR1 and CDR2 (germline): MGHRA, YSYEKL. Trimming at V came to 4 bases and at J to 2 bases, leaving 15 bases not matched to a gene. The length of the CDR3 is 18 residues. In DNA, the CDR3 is TGCGCCAGCAGCCCGACAGGGCCCCTGGAAAAGACCACAGATACGCAGTATTTT. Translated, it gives CASSPTGPLEKTTDTQYF.

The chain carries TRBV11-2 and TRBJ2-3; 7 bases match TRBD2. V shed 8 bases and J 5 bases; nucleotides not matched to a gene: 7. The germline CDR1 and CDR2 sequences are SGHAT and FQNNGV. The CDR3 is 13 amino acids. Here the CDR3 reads CASGGVGRDTQYF. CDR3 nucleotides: TGTGCCAGCGGGGGGGTCGGTCGAGATACGCAGTATTTT.

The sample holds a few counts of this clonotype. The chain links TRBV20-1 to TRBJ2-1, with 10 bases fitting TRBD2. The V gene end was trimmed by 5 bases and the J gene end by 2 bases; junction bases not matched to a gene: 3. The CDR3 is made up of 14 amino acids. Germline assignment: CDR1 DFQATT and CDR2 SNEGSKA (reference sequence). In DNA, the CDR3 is TGCAGTGCTCCGCTAGCGGGGGCCTACAATGAGCAGTTCTTC. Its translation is CSAPLAGAYNEQFF.

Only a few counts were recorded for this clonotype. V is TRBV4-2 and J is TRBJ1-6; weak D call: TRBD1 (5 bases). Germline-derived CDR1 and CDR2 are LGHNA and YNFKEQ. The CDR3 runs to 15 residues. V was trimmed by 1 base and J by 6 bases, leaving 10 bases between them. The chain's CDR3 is CASSQGGRGNSPLHF. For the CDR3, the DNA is TGTGCCAGCAGCCAAGGGGGACGGGGTAATTCACCCCTCCACTTT.

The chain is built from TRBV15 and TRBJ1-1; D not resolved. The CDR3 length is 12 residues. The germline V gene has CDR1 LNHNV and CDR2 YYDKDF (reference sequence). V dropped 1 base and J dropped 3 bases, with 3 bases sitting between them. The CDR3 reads CATSRVYTEAFF. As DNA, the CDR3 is TGTGCCACCAGCAGAGTTTACACTGAAGCTTTCTTT. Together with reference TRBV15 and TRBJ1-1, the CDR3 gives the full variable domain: DAMVIQNPRYQVTQFGKPVTLSCSQTLNHNVMYWYQQKSSQAPKLLFHYYDKDFNNEADTPDNFQSRRPNTSFCFLDIRSPGLGDTAMYLCATSRVYTEAFFGQGTRLTVV.